The TCR beta chain under discussion was sequenced for a study of T cell repertoires in cytomegalovirus infection. Study-level information: The authors used CMV epitopes that were HLA-C-restricted (recently identified) and HLA-B-restricted (well studied).

Points from the study as a whole: Cumulated frequencies of public TCR beta families served to identify carriers of CMV plus the relevant HLA. Across the ex vivo response, the dominant clonotypes were HLA-C-restricted CMV-specific TCR beta clonotypes.

TCRdb ran MiXCR on the reads and lists one entry per CDR3 protein. The sample shows about 770,000 distinct CDR3 sequences, approximately 32% of them seen only once. This clonotype appeared many times. Its antigen is currently unknown. Here the sequenced sample was cultured CD8+ T cells from PBMCs, taken from culture after CMV antigen stimulation. This TCR was sampled from a human donor in good health (CMV status not recorded). Some clones in this sample may be carry-over from other donors' samples.

The CDR3 sequence is CASSSTGNTIYF. The CDR3 nucleotides are TGTGCCAGCAGTTCCACGGGAAACACCATATATTTT. This rearrangement joins TRBV12-3 or TRBV12-4 to TRBJ1-3; D is undetermined. The CDR3 length is 12 residues. V gave up 4 bases and J gave up 4 bases, with 5 bases separating them.